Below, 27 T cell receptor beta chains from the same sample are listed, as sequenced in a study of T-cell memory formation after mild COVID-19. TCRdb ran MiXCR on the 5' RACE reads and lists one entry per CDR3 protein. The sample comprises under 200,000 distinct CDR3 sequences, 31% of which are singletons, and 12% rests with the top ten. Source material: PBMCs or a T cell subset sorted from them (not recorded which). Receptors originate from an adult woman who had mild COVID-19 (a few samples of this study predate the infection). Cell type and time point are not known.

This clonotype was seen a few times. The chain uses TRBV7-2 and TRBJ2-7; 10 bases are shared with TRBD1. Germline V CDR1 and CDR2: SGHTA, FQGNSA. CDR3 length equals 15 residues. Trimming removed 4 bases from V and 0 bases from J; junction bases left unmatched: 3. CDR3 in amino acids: CASSWTGGGSYEQYF. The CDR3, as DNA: TGTGCCAGCAGCTGGACAGGGGGAGGCTCCTACGAGCAGTACTTC.

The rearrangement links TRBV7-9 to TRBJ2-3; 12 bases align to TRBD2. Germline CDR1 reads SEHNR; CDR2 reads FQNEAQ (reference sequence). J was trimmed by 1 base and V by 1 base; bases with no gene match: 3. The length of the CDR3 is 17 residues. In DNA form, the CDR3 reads TGTGCCAGCAGCTTAGGACTAGCGGGAGCTCGCACAGATACGCAGTATTTT. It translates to CASSLGLAGARTDTQYF.

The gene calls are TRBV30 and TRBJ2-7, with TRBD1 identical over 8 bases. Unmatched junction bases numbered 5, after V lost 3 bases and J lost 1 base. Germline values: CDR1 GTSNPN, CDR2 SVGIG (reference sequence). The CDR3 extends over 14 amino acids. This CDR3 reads CAWRRDRRSYEQYF. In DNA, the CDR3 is TGTGCCTGGAGACGGGACAGGCGTTCCTACGAGCAGTACTTC. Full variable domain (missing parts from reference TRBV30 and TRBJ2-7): SQTIHQWPATLVQPVGSPLSLECTVEGTSNPNLYWYRQAAGRGLQLLFYSVGIGQISSEVPQNLSASRPQDRQFILSSKKLLLSDSGFYLCAWRRDRRSYEQYFGPGTRLTVT.

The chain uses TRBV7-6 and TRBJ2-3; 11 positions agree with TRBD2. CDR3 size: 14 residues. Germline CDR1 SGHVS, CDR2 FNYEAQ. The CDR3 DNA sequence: TGTGTTACGACGAGGCTAGCGGGGGGAGATACGCAGTATTTT. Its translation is CVTTRLAGGDTQYF.

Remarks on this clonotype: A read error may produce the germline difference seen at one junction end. The CDR3 sequence is CASTLDRVADTQYF. The CDR3 nucleotides are TGTGCCAGCACCTTAGACAGGGTCGCAGATACGCAGTATTTT. V and J are TRBV7-2 and TRBJ2-3; 7 nucleotides match TRBD1. The CDR3 contains 14 residues. Germline CDR1 SGHTA, CDR2 FQGNSA.

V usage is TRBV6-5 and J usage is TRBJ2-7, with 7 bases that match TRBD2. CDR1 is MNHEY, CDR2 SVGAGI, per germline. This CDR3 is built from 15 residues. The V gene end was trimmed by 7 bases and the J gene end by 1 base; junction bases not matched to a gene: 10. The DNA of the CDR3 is TGTGCCAGCACTTATCCGGCTAGCGGTTCCTACGAGCAGTACTTC. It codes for CASTYPASGSYEQYF.

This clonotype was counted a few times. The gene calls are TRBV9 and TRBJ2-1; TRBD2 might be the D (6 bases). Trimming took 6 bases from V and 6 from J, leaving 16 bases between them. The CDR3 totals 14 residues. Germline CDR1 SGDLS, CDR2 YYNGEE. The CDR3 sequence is CASNHGVSGNEQFF. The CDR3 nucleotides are TGTGCCAGCAACCACGGGGTTAGCGGCAATGAGCAGTTCTTC.

The CDR3 region is CASSMVRLAGGETQYF. CDR3 nucleotide sequence: TGTGCCAGTAGTATGGTGCGGCTAGCGGGAGGCGAGACCCAGTACTTC. The V and J genes are TRBV19 and TRBJ2-5, with 11 positions matching TRBD2. This CDR3 is 16 amino acids long. Germline V CDR1 and CDR2: LNHDA, SQIVND (reference sequence). The V segment lost 3 bases and the J segment 5 bases; nucleotides outside the gene matches: 8. The full variable domain, with the rest looked up from reference TRBV19 and TRBJ2-5, is DGGITQSPKYLFRKEGQNVTLSCEQNLNHDAMYWYRQDPGQGLRLIYYSQIVNDFQKGDIAEGYSVSREKKESFPLTVTSAQKNPTAFYLCASSMVRLAGGETQYFGPGTRLLVL.

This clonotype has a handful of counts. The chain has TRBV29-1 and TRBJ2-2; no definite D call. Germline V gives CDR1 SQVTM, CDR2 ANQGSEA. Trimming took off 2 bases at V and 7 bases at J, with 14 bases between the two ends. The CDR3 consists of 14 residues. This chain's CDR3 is CSVESRESGGELFF. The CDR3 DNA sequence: TGCAGCGTTGAATCTAGGGAATCGGGCGGGGAGCTGTTTTTT.

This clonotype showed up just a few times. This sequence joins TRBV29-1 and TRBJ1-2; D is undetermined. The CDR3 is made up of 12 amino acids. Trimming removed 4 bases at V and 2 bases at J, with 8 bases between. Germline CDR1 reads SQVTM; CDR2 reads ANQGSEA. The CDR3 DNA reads TGCAGCGTTGGTGCAGTCAACTATGGCTACACCTTC. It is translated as CSVGAVNYGYTF.

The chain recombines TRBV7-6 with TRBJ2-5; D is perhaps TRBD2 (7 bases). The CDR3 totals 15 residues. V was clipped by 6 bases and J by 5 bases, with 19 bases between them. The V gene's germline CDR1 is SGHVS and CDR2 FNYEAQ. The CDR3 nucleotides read TGTGCCAGCAGTGGGGGGGCGAGCGGGTACGAGACCCAGTACTTC. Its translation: CASSGGASGYETQYF.

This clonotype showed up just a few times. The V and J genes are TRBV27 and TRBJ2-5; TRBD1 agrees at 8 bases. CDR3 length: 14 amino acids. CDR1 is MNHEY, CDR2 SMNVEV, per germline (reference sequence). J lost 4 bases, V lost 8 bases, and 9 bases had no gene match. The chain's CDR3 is CASGFGQGAETQYF. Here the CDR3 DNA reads TGTGCCAGCGGATTTGGACAGGGAGCAGAGACCCAGTACTTC.

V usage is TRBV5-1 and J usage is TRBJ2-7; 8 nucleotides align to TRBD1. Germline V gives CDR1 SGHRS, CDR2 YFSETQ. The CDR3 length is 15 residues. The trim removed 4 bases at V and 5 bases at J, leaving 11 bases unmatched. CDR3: CASSPPTGGWDEQYF. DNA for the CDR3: TGCGCCAGCAGCCCCCCCACAGGGGGTTGGGACGAGCAGTACTTC.

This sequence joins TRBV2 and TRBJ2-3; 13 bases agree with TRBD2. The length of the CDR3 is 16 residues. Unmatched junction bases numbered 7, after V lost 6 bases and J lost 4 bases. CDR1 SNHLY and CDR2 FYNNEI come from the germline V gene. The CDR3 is CASSDGLAGDADTQYF. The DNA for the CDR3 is TGTGCCAGCAGCGATGGACTAGCGGGGGATGCAGATACGCAGTATTTT.

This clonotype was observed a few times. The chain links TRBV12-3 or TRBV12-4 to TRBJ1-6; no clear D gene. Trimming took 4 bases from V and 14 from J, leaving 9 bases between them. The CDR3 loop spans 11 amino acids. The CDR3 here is CASSWGSALHF. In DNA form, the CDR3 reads TGTGCCAGCAGTTGGGGATCGGCCCTCCACTTT.

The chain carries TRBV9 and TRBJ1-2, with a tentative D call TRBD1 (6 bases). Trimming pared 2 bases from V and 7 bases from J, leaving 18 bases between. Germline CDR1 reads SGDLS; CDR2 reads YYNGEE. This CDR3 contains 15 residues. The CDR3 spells CASSVGPGQVPGYTF. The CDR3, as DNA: TGTGCCAGCAGCGTGGGACCGGGACAAGTCCCTGGCTACACCTTC.

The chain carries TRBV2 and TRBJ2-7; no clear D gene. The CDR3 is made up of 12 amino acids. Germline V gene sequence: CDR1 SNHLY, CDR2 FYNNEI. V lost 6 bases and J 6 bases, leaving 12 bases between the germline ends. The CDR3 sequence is CASSLGLGEQYF. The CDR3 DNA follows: TGTGCCAGCAGCCTGGGGTTGGGCGAGCAGTACTTC.

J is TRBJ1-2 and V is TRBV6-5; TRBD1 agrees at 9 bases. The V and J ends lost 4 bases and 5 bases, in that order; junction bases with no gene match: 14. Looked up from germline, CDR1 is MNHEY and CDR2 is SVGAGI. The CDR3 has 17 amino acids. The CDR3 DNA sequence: TGTGCCAGCAGTTCCCTGGGACAGGGCGCGACGGGGTATGGCTACACCTTC. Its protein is CASSSLGQGATGYGYTF.

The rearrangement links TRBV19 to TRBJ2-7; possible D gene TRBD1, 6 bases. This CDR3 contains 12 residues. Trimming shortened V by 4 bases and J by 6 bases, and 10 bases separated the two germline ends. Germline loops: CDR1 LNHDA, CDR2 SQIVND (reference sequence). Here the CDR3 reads CASSTTGFEQYF. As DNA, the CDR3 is TGTGCCAGTAGTACCACAGGGTTCGAGCAGTACTTC.

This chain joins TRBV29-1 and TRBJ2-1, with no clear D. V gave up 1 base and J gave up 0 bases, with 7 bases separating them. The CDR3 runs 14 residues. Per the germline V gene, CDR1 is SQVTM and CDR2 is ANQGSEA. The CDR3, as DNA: TGCAGCGTTGAAGGCGGCGTCTCCTACAATGAGCAGTTCTTC. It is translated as CSVEGGVSYNEQFF.

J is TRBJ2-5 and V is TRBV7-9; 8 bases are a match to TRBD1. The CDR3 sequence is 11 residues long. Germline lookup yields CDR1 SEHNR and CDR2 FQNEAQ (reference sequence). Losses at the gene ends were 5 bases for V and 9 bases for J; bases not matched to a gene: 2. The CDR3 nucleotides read TGTGCCAGCAGCACAGGGGGGCCCCAGTACTTC. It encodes CASSTGGPQYF.

CDR3 loop: CASSSGLAVYEQYF. CDR3 DNA: TGTGCCAGCAGCTCCGGACTAGCGGTCTACGAGCAGTACTTC. This chain uses TRBV7-9 with TRBJ2-7; TRBD2 agrees at 10 bases. The CDR3 extends over 14 amino acids. V trimming: 4 bases; J trimming: 3 bases; junction bases outside the gene matches: 3. Per the germline V gene, CDR1 is SEHNR and CDR2 is FQNEAQ (reference sequence).

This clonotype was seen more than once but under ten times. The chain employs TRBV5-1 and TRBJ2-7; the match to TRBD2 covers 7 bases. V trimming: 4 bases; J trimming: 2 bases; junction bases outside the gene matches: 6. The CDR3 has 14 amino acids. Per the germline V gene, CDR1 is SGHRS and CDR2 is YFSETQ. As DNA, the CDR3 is TGCGCCAGCAGCGCGGGGGTCCTCACCTACGAGCAGTACTTC. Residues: CASSAGVLTYEQYF.

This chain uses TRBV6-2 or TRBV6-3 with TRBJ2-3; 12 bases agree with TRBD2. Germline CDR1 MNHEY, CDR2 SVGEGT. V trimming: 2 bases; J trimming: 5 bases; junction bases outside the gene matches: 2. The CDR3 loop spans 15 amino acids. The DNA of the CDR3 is TGTGCCAGCAGTTACCGGGGACTAGCGGGAGATACGCAGTATTTT. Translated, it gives CASSYRGLAGDTQYF.

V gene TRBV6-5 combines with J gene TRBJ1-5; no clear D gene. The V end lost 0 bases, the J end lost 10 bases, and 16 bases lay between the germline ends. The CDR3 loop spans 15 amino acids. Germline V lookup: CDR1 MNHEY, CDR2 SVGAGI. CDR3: CASSYSGPGISPQHF. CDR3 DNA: TGTGCCAGCAGTTACTCCGGACCGGGAATCAGCCCCCAGCATTTT.

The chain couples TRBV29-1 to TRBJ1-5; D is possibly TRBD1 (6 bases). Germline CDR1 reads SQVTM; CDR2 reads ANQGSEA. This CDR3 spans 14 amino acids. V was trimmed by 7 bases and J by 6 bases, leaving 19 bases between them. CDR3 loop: CSATGGQEGQPQHF. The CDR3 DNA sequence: TGCAGCGCTACTGGGGGGCAGGAAGGTCAGCCCCAGCATTTT.

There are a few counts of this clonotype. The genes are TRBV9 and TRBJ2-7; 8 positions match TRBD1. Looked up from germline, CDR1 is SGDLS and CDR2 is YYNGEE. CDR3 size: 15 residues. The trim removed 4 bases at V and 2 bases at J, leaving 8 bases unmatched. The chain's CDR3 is CASSPGQGPPYEQYF. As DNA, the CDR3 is TGTGCCAGCAGCCCCGGACAGGGACCTCCCTACGAGCAGTACTTC.